This is a list of T cell receptor beta chains from one sample in a study of Ad26.COV2.S vaccination and SARS-CoV-2 variants. Here immunoSEQ multiplex PCR was the method, and the copy in TCRdb shows in-frame clones only, minus some. The data show about 320,000 clones, around 81% seen once. The material sequenced was peripheral blood, taken in a trial of Ad26.COV2.S vaccine versus placebo. These receptors were obtained from a person aged 18-65 years who received the Ad26.COV2.S COVID-19 vaccine or a placebo. The CDR3 runs from the conserved cysteine through the conserved F or W. A D gene is named only where the DNA matches it firmly. Size is omitted from some rows. Given values are once, few, many or a class for expanded clones.

>TRBJ1-2|few|TRBD1|TRBV2
TGTGCCAGCACTAGACAGGGGGGCCCTATTGGGAGCTACACCTTC
CASTRQGGPIGSYTF
>TRBJ2-2|.|TRBD2|TRBV6-6
TGTGCCGGAACTAGCGGGGGGACCGGGGAGCTGTTTTTT
CAGTSGGTGELFF
>TRBJ1-3|.|.|TRBV7-9
TGTGCCAGCAGCCGTACGAATTCTGGAAACACCATATATTTT
CASSRTNSGNTIYF
>TRBJ1-5|few|.|TRBV19
TGTGCCAGTAGTTTAGGACAGAATCAGCCCCAGCATTTT
CASSLGQNQPQHF
>TRBJ1-2|.|.|TRBV7-3
TGTGCCAGCAGCTTAAACGGCCCCCCAGGGATGGATGGCTACACCTTC
CASSLNGPPGMDGYTF
>TRBJ2-2|.|TRBD1|TRBV7-9
TGTGCCAGCAGCTTAACAGGGGGCGTTTCATTGGCCGGGGAGCTGTTTTTT
CASSLTGGVSLAGELFF
>TRBJ1-2|.|TRBD1|TRBV9
TGTGCCAGCAGCGCCAGCGGGACAGGGGGCGGTTATGGCTACACCTTC
CASSASGTGGGYGYTF
>TRBJ2-1|.|.|TRBV5-1
TGCGCCAGCAGCCCCGACGGGGCACCCGACAATGAGCAGTTCTTC
CASSPDGAPDNEQFF
>TRBJ2-1|.|.|TRBV5-1
TGCGCCAGCAGCTTGGCCGGGCGGGAGCAGTTCTTC
CASSLAGREQFF
>TRBJ2-7|once|TRBD1|TRBV11-3
TGTGCCAGCAGCTTCTCCGGGACAGGGTACGAGCAGTACTTC
CASSFSGTGYEQYF
>TRBJ1-2|.|TRBD1|TRBV11-2
TGTGCCAGCAGCCCCCAGGGCAGGGGGAGAACCTATGGCTACACCTTC
CASSPQGRGRTYGYTF
>TRBJ1-4|.|TRBD1|TRBV9
TGTGCCAGCAGCACGTACAGGGGGCTGGGAGAAAAACTGTTTTTT
CASSTYRGLGEKLFF
>TRBJ2-5|.|TRBD1|TRBV5-4
TGTGCCAGCAGCTTGGACAGGGGCGAGACCCAGTACTTC
CASSLDRGETQYF
>TRBJ2-7|.|.|TRBV30
TGTGCCTGGAGTAGGCCGGATGCCTACGAGCAGTACTTC
CAWSRPDAYEQYF
>TRBJ1-6|many|.|TRBV15
TGTGCCACCAGCAGAGATCGGAGGGGGGTCGGGTCACCCCTCCACTTT
CATSRDRRGVGSPLHF
>TRBJ1-1|.|.|TRBV19
TGTGCCAGTAGTATGCAGGGAGGCACTGAAGCTTTCTTT
CASSMQGGTEAFF
>TRBJ1-2|.|.|TRBV11-2
TGTGCCAGCAGCTTATTAGACGGGGGGGCCCTAGGCTACACCTTC
CASSLLDGGALGYTF
>TRBJ1-6|.|.|TRBV29-1
TGCAGCGTTGGGGGCGGGGGTAATTCACCCCTCCACTTT
CSVGGGGNSPLHF
>TRBJ2-1|.|.|TRBV19
TGTGCCAGTAGTATTAGGCACGGGAACTCCTACAATGAGCAGTTCTTC
CASSIRHGNSYNEQFF
>TRBJ2-7|.|.|TRBV12-3/TRBV12-4
TGTGCCAGCAGTATGGGACCGTTCTACGAGCAGTACTTC
CASSMGPFYEQYF
>TRBJ1-2|.|TRBD1|TRBV5-6
TGTGCCAGCAGCCTCAGCACAGGGGAACTCGGCTACACCTTC
CASSLSTGELGYTF
>TRBJ2-7|.|TRBD2|TRBV29-1
TGCAGCGTTTCCGGGACTAGCGCCTATTCCTACGAGCAGTACTTC
CSVSGTSAYSYEQYF